The 5 T cell receptor beta chains given below trace back to one sample, sequenced in a study of PD-1 blockade in mismatch repair-deficient tumors. TCRdb's table, derived via immunoSEQ multiplex PCR, lists solely in-frame clones and lacks some. The table has roughly 120,000 clones, over 60% seen once. Sequenced here: peripheral blood, sampled 60 to 65 weeks after starting pembrolizumab. These receptors all come from an adult with mismatch repair-deficient cancer.

The CDR3, as DNA: TGTGCCATACCGGGACGAACCACCGGGGAGCTGTTTTTT. Translated, it gives CAIPGRTTGELFF. V and J are TRBV10-3 and TRBJ2-2; the D gene could be TRBD1 or TRBD2 (5 bases each). Germline V gene data show CDR1 as ENHRY and CDR2 as SYGVKD. With 9 bases removed from V and 4 bases from J, the gap between germline ends came to 12 bases. This CDR3 is built from 13 residues.

J is TRBJ2-7 and V is TRBV10-2; 9 positions match TRBD1. V lost 9 bases to trimming and J lost 4 bases; unmatched junction nucleotides: 4. This CDR3 has 12 residues. CDR1 WSHSY and CDR2 SAAADI come from the germline V gene. CDR3 sequence reads: CARRDREYEQYF. CDR3 bases: TGCGCCAGGCGGGACAGGGAATACGAGCAGTACTTC.

This rearrangement joins TRBV15 to TRBJ2-2, with D tentatively TRBD2 (5 bases). The CDR3 spans 15 residues. With 1 base removed from V and 6 bases from J, the gap between germline ends came to 12 bases. Germline assignment: CDR1 LNHNV and CDR2 YYDKDF (reference sequence). Here the CDR3 reads CATSRVRDSAGELFF. CDR3 bases: TGTGCCACCAGCAGAGTTCGGGATAGCGCCGGGGAGCTGTTTTTT.

The rearrangement uses TRBV7-9 and TRBJ2-3; 10 nucleotides agree with TRBD2. With V trimmed by 5 bases and J by 5 bases, 10 bases remained unmatched. The germline CDR1 and CDR2 sequences are SEHNR and FQNEAQ (reference sequence). The CDR3 is made up of 16 amino acids. This chain's CDR3 is CASSLGGLAEGDTQYF. The CDR3 nucleotides are TGTGCCAGCAGCCTGGGAGGACTAGCGGAGGGAGATACGCAGTATTTT. Using reference TRBV7-9 and TRBJ2-3 for the parts outside the CDR3, the full variable domain is DTGVSQNPRHKITKRGQNVTFRCDPISEHNRLYWYRQTLGQGPEFLTYFQNEAQLEKSRLLSDRFSAERPKGSFSTLEIQRTEQGDSAMYLCASSLGGLAEGDTQYFGPGTRLTVL.

In the case of this clone: Other DNA sequences from this sample encode an identical CDR3 as well. This rearrangement joins TRBV7-3 to TRBJ1-1, with a tentative D call TRBD1 (6 bases). Germline CDR1 reads SGHTA; CDR2 reads FQGTGA. Trimming took off 5 bases at V and 1 base at J, with 8 bases between the two ends. This CDR3 region has 13 residues. The chain's CDR3 is CASSLQGNTEAFF. The CDR3 DNA follows: TGTGCCAGCAGCCTACAGGGGAACACTGAAGCTTTCTTT.